These T cell receptor beta chains were read from a single sample in a study of T cell responses to AZD1222 COVID-19 vaccine. Profiled with immunoSEQ multiplex PCR; TCRdb holds only in-frame clones, not every one. Found here are about 180,000 clones, about 90% of them singletons; the top ten hold 7.7%. The source was peripheral blood, collected on day 0 of AZD1222 vaccination. These receptors came from an adult in good health. Each CDR3 is given with its conserved first and last residue. D genes are given only for firm matches. Rows give clone size only sometimes, using once, few, many, or a class for an expanded clone.

>-|TRBD1|TRBV4-1|TRBJ1-6
TGCGCCAGCAGCCAAGTGGCGGGACAGTATAATTCACCCCTCCACTTT
CASSQVAGQYNSPLHF
>-|TRBD1|TRBV4-1|TRBJ1-3
TGCGCCAGCAGCCAAGAGACAGGGGGCGCCAACACCATATATTTT
CASSQETGGANTIYF
>once|-|TRBV11-2|TRBJ2-3
TGTGCCAGCAGCTCGACAGGACTATCCATCACAGATACGCAGTATTTT
CASSSTGLSITDTQYF
>-|-|TRBV7-8|TRBJ2-2
TGTGCCAGCAGCTTAGCTGGGGGCAAGGACACCGGGGAGCTGTTTTTT
CASSLAGGKDTGELFF
>-|TRBD2|TRBV6-1|TRBJ2-1
TGTGCCAGCAGTGAGCCGGGACTAGCGGGGGGCCCAAGGGATGAGCAGTTCTTC
CASSEPGLAGGPRDEQFF
>-|TRBD1|TRBV7-9|TRBJ2-2
TGTGCCAGCAGGTTTCAGGGGGCGAACACCGGGGAGCTGTTTTTT
CASRFQGANTGELFF
>once|-|TRBV19|TRBJ2-5
TGTGCCAGTAGTATTTGGCACCTTCAAGAGACCCAGTACTTC
CASSIWHLQETQYF
>-|-|TRBV20-1|TRBJ2-3
TGCAGTGCTCATACGCAGTATTTT
CSAHTQYF
>few|-|TRBV4-1|TRBJ1-1
TGCGCCAGCAGCCAAGATCGGGGAGGCAACACTGAAGCTTTCTTT
CASSQDRGGNTEAFF
>few|-|TRBV9|TRBJ1-2
TGTGCCAGCAGCGCCCGAAGCGACAGCGAGAACTATGGCTACACCTTC
CASSARSDSENYGYTF
>-|-|TRBV11-2|TRBJ2-7
TGTGCCAGCAGCTTAGGGCGAGGGGCCACCTACGAGCAGTACTTC
CASSLGRGATYEQYF
>-|TRBD2|TRBV6-5|TRBJ2-7
TGTGCCAGCAGTTTCATTAGCGGGGCCCAGCCCTACGAGCAGTACTTC
CASSFISGAQPYEQYF
>-|-|TRBV19|TRBJ2-1
TGTGCCAGTAGTATCGGTGGTTACAATGAGCAGTTCTTC
CASSIGGYNEQFF
>few|TRBD1|TRBV10-3|TRBJ2-7
TGTGCCATCAGTGAGTCGGGACAGGGGGCTGTCAGGTTGGGCGAGCAGTACTTC
CAISESGQGAVRLGEQYF
>-|-|TRBV9|TRBJ1-2
-
CASSVAPGTLTF
>-|-|TRBV6-6|TRBJ1-5
TGTGCCAGCAGCCCCGTAGGGGGGAATCAGCCCCAGCATTTT
CASSPVGGNQPQHF
>-|-|TRBV29-1|TRBJ1-2
TGCAGCGTTGCCAGGGGTAAGGGCTACACCTTC
CSVARGKGYTF
>-|-|TRBV27|TRBJ1-1
TGTGCCAGCAGTTTATCGGCAGGGGATAGGCGCACTGAAGCTTTCTTT
CASSLSAGDRRTEAFF
>-|-|TRBV27|TRBJ1-1
TGTGCCAGCAGTCTCGAAGGGGGTATACGCATGAACACTGAAGCTTTCTTT
CASSLEGGIRMNTEAFF
>-|-|TRBV5-1|TRBJ2-3
TGCGCCAGCAGCGGAATAACAGGAGATACGCAGTATTTT
CASSGITGDTQYF
>few|-|TRBV6-5|TRBJ1-6
TGTGCCAGCTGGGCCGACATTTATAATTCACCCCTCCACTTT
CASWADIYNSPLHF
>few|TRBD1|TRBV19|TRBJ1-1
TGTGCCAGTAGAAGACAGGGAGCCCCCAACGGGGAAGCTTTCTTT
CASRRQGAPNGEAFF
>-|-|TRBV7-9|TRBJ2-7
TGTGCCAGCAGCTACGGAGGGGCAGAATACGAGCAGTACTTC
CASSYGGAEYEQYF
>-|TRBD2|TRBV7-2|TRBJ2-1
TGTGCCAGCAGCTCTAGCGGGGGGGCCTCATACAATGAGCAGTTCTTC
CASSSSGGASYNEQFF
>few|-|TRBV18|TRBJ2-2
TGTGCCAGCTCACCGCCAGGCCCGAACACCGGGGAGCTGTTTTTT
CASSPPGPNTGELFF
>few|-|TRBV3-1/TRBV3-2|TRBJ2-1
TGTGCCAGCAGCCAAGATCCCACAGGCATCAATGAGCAGTTCTTC
CASSQDPTGINEQFF
>-|-|TRBV19|TRBJ1-5
TGTGCCAGTAGTATAATCGACGGGAATCAGCCCCAGCATTTT
CASSIIDGNQPQHF
>-|TRBD2|TRBV5-1|TRBJ2-5
TGCGCCAGCAGCTCCATACTCACTAGCGGGGGCTATCAATCCCAAGAGACCCAGTACTTC
CASSSILTSGGYQSQETQYF
>-|TRBD2|TRBV25-1|TRBJ2-3
TGTGCCAGCAGTGTCCACGGGGGGTTAGATACGCAGTATTTT
CASSVHGGLDTQYF
>-|TRBD2|TRBV9|TRBJ2-3
TGTGCCAGCAGCCCCTTCGGCGGGGGGCCCCCAGATACGCAGTATTTT
CASSPFGGGPPDTQYF
>-|-|TRBV28|TRBJ1-1
TGTGCCAGCAGGAGGTACACTGAAGCTTTCTTT
CASRRYTEAFF
>-|-|TRBV2|TRBJ1-4
TGTGCCAGCAGGACCCGGGACAACAGAAAATGGCTGTTTTTT
CASRTRDNRKWLFF
>-|-|TRBV3-1/TRBV3-2|TRBJ2-7
TGTGCCAGCAGCCAAGCGGGCCGCCACCCCTACGAGCAGTACTTC
CASSQAGRHPYEQYF
>once|-|TRBV6-5|TRBJ1-1
TGTGCCAGCAGCGCGGGCAGTATGAACACTGAAGCTTTCTTT
CASSAGSMNTEAFF
>-|TRBD1|TRBV27|TRBJ2-5
TGTGCCAGCAGCTTTATCCCGGGACAGGGGCAAGAGACCCAGTACTTC
CASSFIPGQGQETQYF
>-|-|TRBV7-8|TRBJ2-4
TGTGCCAGCAGCTACATCCGCGGGGGCGGGGGAGCGTTGGGCATTCAGTACTTC
CASSYIRGGGGALGIQYF
>-|-|TRBV30|TRBJ1-2
TGTGCCTGGAGTCGTGGCTTCTATGGCTACACCTTC
CAWSRGFYGYTF
>-|-|TRBV28|TRBJ2-1
TGTGCCAGCAGTCGTAACGACCGATCCGATGAGCAGTTCTTC
CASSRNDRSDEQFF
>-|-|TRBV27|TRBJ1-1
TGTGCCAGCAGGACGGGCGGCGCGACTGAAGCTTTCTTT
CASRTGGATEAFF
>once|TRBD1|TRBV5-6|TRBJ1-2
TGTGCCAGCAGGGTAGGGACAGGGGGAACCGGCTATGGCTACACCTTC
CASRVGTGGTGYGYTF